This T cell receptor (beta chain) was sequenced during a study of T-cell reconstitution after alpha-beta-depleted transplantation in children. Regarding the study as a whole: At day 60, the high TCRbeta diversity found in some patients originated from recipient T cells and thymic progenitors that had survived. T-cell numbers and diversity one year post-transplant derived largely from freshly generated T cells.

With respect to this clonotype: Its antigen remains unknown.

Researchers prepared the TCRbeta library using unique molecular identifiers, the study reports. In TCRdb, the PCR reads were re-called with MiXCR into one record per CDR3 protein. The table shows hundreds of thousands of distinct CDR3 sequences, with over 10% occurring only once. Specimen: PBMCs, mostly from graft donor cells, collected 360 days after TCRalphabeta/CD19-depleted stem cell transplant. The receptor was derived from a male patient younger than 18 who had a stem cell transplant for acute myeloid leukemia, so the T cells may come from the graft donor.

The CDR3 sequence is CAWAGGQTTGELFF. The CDR3 region has the DNA TGTGCCTGGGCTGGTGGACAGACCACCGGGGAGCTGTTTTTT. V is TRBV30 and J is TRBJ2-2, with a tentative D call TRBD1 (6 bases). The CDR3 loop spans 14 amino acids. The ends were cut back, 5 bases at V and 4 bases at J, with 14 bases in the middle. Germline assignment: CDR1 GTSNPN and CDR2 SVGIG (reference sequence).